The rows below give T cell receptor beta chains drawn from one sample of a study of shared clonotypes between healthy human individuals. Sequencing used immunoSEQ multiplex PCR; TCRdb keeps in-frame clones, though not all of them. The data contain millions of clones, approximately 93% of them singletons. The sequenced sample was naive CD4+ T cells from PBMCs. The source of these receptors is a man between 18 and 29 years old in good health. Some clones in this sample may be carry-over from other donors' samples. The CDR3 runs from the conserved cysteine through the conserved F or W. D genes are given only for firm matches. Some rows have no size entry. The others give once, few or many, or a class for an expanded clone.

clone_size: NA
d_call: TRBD2
j_call: TRBJ2-1
v_call: TRBV7-2
cdr3_aa: CASSSLAGGLYNEQFF
cdr3_nt: TGTGCCAGCAGCTCACTAGCGGGAGGTCTCTACAATGAGCAGTTCTTC

clone_size: NA
d_call: NA
j_call: TRBJ2-5
v_call: TRBV5-4
cdr3_aa: CASSGGLQETQYF
cdr3_nt: TGTGCCAGCAGCGGGGGACTTCAAGAGACCCAGTACTTC

clone_size: NA
d_call: NA
j_call: TRBJ2-5
v_call: TRBV7-9
cdr3_aa: CASSARPQETQYF
cdr3_nt: TGTGCCAGCAGCGCTCGTCCTCAAGAGACCCAGTACTTC

clone_size: NA
d_call: NA
j_call: TRBJ1-2
v_call: TRBV7-9
cdr3_aa: CASSLEIGVGGYTF
cdr3_nt: TGTGCCAGCAGCTTAGAAATCGGGGTGGGTGGCTACACCTTC

clone_size: NA
d_call: TRBD1
j_call: TRBJ2-2
v_call: TRBV5-4
cdr3_aa: CASSSVQGLNTGELFF
cdr3_nt: TGTGCCAGCAGCTCCGTACAGGGGTTGAACACCGGGGAGCTGTTTTTT

clone_size: NA
d_call: TRBD1
j_call: TRBJ1-1
v_call: TRBV7-2
cdr3_aa: CASSLRGQGGSTEAFF
cdr3_nt: TGTGCCAGCAGCTTGCGCGGACAGGGCGGGAGCACTGAAGCTTTCTTT

clone_size: few
d_call: NA
j_call: TRBJ2-2
v_call: TRBV4-1
cdr3_aa: CASSPPVVRELFF
cdr3_nt: TGCGCCAGCAGCCCCCCGGTTGTCCGGGAGCTGTTTTTT

clone_size: NA
d_call: NA
j_call: TRBJ2-2
v_call: TRBV27
cdr3_aa: CASSLFHVANTGELFF
cdr3_nt: TGTGCCAGCAGTTTATTTCATGTCGCGAACACCGGGGAGCTGTTTTTT

clone_size: NA
d_call: TRBD1
j_call: TRBJ1-1
v_call: TRBV10-3
cdr3_aa: CAISSRQGVVYTEAFF
cdr3_nt: TGTGCCATCAGTTCGCGGCAGGGGGTTGTGTACACTGAAGCTTTCTTT

clone_size: once
d_call: NA
j_call: TRBJ2-5
v_call: TRBV28
cdr3_aa: CASSAPQETQYF
cdr3_nt: TGTGCCAGCAGCGCCCCCCAAGAGACCCAGTACTTC

clone_size: NA
d_call: NA
j_call: TRBJ2-2
v_call: TRBV28
cdr3_aa: CASSFSGANTGELFF
cdr3_nt: TGTGCCAGCAGTTTTTCGGGGGCGAACACCGGGGAGCTGTTTTTT

clone_size: NA
d_call: NA
j_call: TRBJ2-1
v_call: TRBV19
cdr3_aa: CASSHEAPYNEQFF
cdr3_nt: TGTGCCAGTAGTCACGAAGCGCCCTACAATGAGCAGTTCTTC

clone_size: once
d_call: NA
j_call: TRBJ2-1
v_call: TRBV4-3
cdr3_aa: CASSQRGGADEQFF
cdr3_nt: TGCGCCAGCAGCCAAAGGGGGGGGGCTGATGAGCAGTTCTTC

clone_size: few
d_call: NA
j_call: TRBJ1-1
v_call: TRBV5-1
cdr3_aa: CASSSTFEAFF
cdr3_nt: TGCGCCAGCAGCTCGACATTTGAAGCTTTCTTT

clone_size: NA
d_call: TRBD1
j_call: TRBJ2-2
v_call: TRBV7-9
cdr3_aa: CASSSVRDRGRELFF
cdr3_nt: TGTGCCAGCAGCTCCGTAAGAGACAGGGGAAGGGAGCTGTTTTTT

clone_size: NA
d_call: TRBD2
j_call: TRBJ2-1
v_call: TRBV19
cdr3_aa: CASSRFRGVSGTSSYNEQFF
cdr3_nt: TGTGCCAGTAGCCGTTTTCGGGGTGTGAGCGGGACTAGCTCCTACAATGAGCAGTTCTTC

clone_size: NA
d_call: TRBD1
j_call: TRBJ2-5
v_call: TRBV5-1
cdr3_aa: CASSLTAGGQTQYF
cdr3_nt: TGCGCCAGCAGCTTGACCGCAGGGGGCCAGACCCAGTACTTC

clone_size: once
d_call: NA
j_call: TRBJ2-1
v_call: TRBV6-4
cdr3_aa: CASSPIGGVEANEQFF
cdr3_nt: TGTGCCAGCAGCCCCATCGGCGGAGTTGAGGCCAATGAGCAGTTCTTC

clone_size: NA
d_call: NA
j_call: TRBJ2-7
v_call: TRBV19
cdr3_aa: CASSTTGDSYEQYF
cdr3_nt: TGTGCCAGTAGTACGACAGGCGACTCCTACGAGCAGTACTTC

clone_size: NA
d_call: TRBD2
j_call: TRBJ2-1
v_call: TRBV2
cdr3_aa: CASSGRLAENYNEQFF
cdr3_nt: TGTGCCAGCAGTGGGAGACTAGCGGAGAACTACAATGAGCAGTTCTTC

clone_size: NA
d_call: NA
j_call: TRBJ2-4
v_call: TRBV19
cdr3_aa: CATQPQLAKNIQYF
cdr3_nt: TGTGCCACCCAGCCTCAGCTAGCCAAAAACATTCAGTACTTC

clone_size: NA
d_call: TRBD2
j_call: TRBJ2-3
v_call: TRBV5-1
cdr3_aa: CASSYSTSGTDTQYF
cdr3_nt: TGCGCCAGCAGCTATTCGACTAGCGGCACAGATACGCAGTATTTT

clone_size: NA
d_call: TRBD1
j_call: TRBJ2-5
v_call: TRBV5-5
cdr3_aa: CASSLADRVPKETQYF
cdr3_nt: TGTGCCAGCAGCTTGGCCGACAGGGTGCCCAAAGAGACCCAGTACTTC

clone_size: NA
d_call: NA
j_call: TRBJ1-2
v_call: TRBV7-9
cdr3_aa: CASSRQINYGYTF
cdr3_nt: TGTGCCAGCAGCCGACAGATTAACTATGGCTACACCTTC

clone_size: NA
d_call: TRBD2
j_call: TRBJ2-5
v_call: TRBV5-1
cdr3_aa: CASSLSSGSFETQYF
cdr3_nt: TGCGCCAGCAGCTTGTCTAGCGGGAGTTTCGAGACCCAGTACTTC

clone_size: NA
d_call: NA
j_call: TRBJ2-3
v_call: TRBV4-2
cdr3_aa: CASSQENWAEISTDTQYF
cdr3_nt: TGTGCCAGCAGCCAAGAAAACTGGGCAGAAATTAGCACAGATACGCAGTATTTT

clone_size: NA
d_call: TRBD2
j_call: TRBJ2-2
v_call: TRBV5-1
cdr3_aa: CASSWEGDTGELFF
cdr3_nt: TGCGCCAGCAGCTGGGAGGGTGACACCGGGGAGCTGTTTTTT

clone_size: NA
d_call: NA
j_call: TRBJ2-1
v_call: TRBV6-5
cdr3_aa: CASSSLQSGGSFF
cdr3_nt: TGTGCCAGCAGTTCCCTTCAATCTGGAGGGTCGTTCTTC

clone_size: NA
d_call: NA
j_call: TRBJ2-7
v_call: TRBV5-6
cdr3_aa: CASTRLDRLPAYEQYF
cdr3_nt: TGTGCCAGCACCAGATTAGACAGGCTACCAGCCTACGAGCAGTACTTC